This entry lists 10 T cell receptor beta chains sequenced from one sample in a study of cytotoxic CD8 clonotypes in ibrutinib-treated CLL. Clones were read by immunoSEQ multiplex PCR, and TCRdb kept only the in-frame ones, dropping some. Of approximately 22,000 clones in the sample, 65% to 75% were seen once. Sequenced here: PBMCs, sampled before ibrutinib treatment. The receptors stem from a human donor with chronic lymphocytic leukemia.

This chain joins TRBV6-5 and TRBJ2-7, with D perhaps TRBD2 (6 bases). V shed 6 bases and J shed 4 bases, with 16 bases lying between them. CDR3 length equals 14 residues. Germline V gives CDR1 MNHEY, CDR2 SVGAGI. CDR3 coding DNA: TGTGCCAGCAGCTGGGGACGGCGGGGATACGAGCAGTACTTC. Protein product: CASSWGRRGYEQYF.

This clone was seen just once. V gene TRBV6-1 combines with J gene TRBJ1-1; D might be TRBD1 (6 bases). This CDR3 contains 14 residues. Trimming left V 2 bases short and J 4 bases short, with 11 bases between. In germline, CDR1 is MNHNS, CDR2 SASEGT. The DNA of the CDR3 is TGTGCCAGCAGTGAAAGGTGGGGGCCCACTGAAGCTTTCTTT. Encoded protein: CASSERWGPTEAFF.

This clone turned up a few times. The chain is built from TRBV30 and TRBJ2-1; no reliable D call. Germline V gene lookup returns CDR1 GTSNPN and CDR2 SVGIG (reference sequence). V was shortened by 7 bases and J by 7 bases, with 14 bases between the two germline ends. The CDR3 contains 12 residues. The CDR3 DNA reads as TGTGCCTCCCCAACCGCCCGGAATGAGCAGTTCTTC. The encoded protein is CASPTARNEQFF.

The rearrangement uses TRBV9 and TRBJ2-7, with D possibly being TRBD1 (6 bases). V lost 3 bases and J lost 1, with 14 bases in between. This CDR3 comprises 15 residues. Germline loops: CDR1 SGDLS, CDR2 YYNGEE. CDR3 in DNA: TGTGCCAGCAGCGCGCCATGGACAGCATCCTACGAGCAGTACTTC. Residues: CASSAPWTASYEQYF.

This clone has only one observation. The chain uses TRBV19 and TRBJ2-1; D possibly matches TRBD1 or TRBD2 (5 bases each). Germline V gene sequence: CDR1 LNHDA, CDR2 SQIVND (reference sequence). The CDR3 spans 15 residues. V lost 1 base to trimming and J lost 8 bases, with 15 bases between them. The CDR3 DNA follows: TGTGCCAGTAGTATAGGCAGGGACCCTTTACATGAGCAGTTCTTC. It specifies CASSIGRDPLHEQFF.

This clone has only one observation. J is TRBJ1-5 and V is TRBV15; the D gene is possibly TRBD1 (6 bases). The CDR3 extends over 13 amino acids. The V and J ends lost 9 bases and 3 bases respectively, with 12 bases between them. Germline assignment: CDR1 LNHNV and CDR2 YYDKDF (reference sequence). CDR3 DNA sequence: TGTGCCACAGCCATGGGACACAATCAGCCCCAGCATTTT. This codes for CATAMGHNQPQHF.

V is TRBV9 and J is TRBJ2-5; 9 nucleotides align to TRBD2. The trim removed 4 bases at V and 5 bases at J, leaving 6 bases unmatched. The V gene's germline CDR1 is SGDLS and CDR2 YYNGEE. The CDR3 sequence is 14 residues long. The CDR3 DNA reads TGTGCCAGCAGCCTTAGCGGGAGTTGGGAGACCCAGTACTTC. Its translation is CASSLSGSWETQYF.

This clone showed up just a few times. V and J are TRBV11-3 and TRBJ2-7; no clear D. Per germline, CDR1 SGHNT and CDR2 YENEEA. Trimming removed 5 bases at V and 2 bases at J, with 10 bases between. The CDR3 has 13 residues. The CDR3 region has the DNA TGTGCCAGCAGCCCCGGCCGTCCCTACGAGCAGTACTTC. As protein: CASSPGRPYEQYF.

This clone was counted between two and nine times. As DNA, the CDR3 is TGTGCCAGCAGCTTGGCAGGGACTGGGGCCAACGTCCTGACTTTC. Residues: CASSLAGTGANVLTF. J is TRBJ2-6 and V is TRBV5-4; a weak D match, TRBD1 (5 bases). This CDR3 contains 15 residues. V lost 0 bases and J lost 2, with 6 bases in between. Per germline, CDR1 SGHNT and CDR2 YYREEE (reference sequence).

Here the CDR3 DNA reads TGTGCCTGCTCTCGGGGGGACCCCCCGGATACGCAGTATTTT. Its translation: CACSRGDPPDTQYF. The chain links TRBV30 to TRBJ2-3; 7 bases fit TRBD2. CDR3 size: 14 residues. Germline V gene lookup returns CDR1 GTSNPN and CDR2 SVGIG (reference sequence). The ends lost 6 bases at V and 6 bases at J; junction bases unmatched: 12. Using reference TRBV30 and TRBJ2-3 for the parts outside the CDR3, the full variable domain is SQTIHQWPATLVQPVGSPLSLECTVEGTSNPNLYWYRQAAGRGLQLLFYSVGIGQISSEVPQNLSASRPQDRQFILSSKKLLLSDSGFYLCACSRGDPPDTQYFGPGTRLTVL.